This TCR beta chain stems from a study of T cells in localized non-small cell lung cancer. Clones were read by immunoSEQ multiplex PCR, and TCRdb kept only the in-frame ones, dropping some. This sample has 21,000 or so clones, with around 85% found just once. Study observations and caveats: The study detected a median roughly 61 of the top 100 tumor clones in adjacent lung. Heterogeneity remains possible, as sequencing covered one tumor region only. It was uninvolved adjacent lung that showed the highest T cell clonality, exceeding tumor.

This clone was found once. The target antigen is unknown. This specimen was PBMCs, taken before any cancer treatment. The receptor comes from a woman aged 35 to 70 with stage II squamous cell lung carcinoma.

The CDR3 here is CASSQGTSGTYEQYF. Here the CDR3 DNA reads TGCGCCAGCAGCCAGGGGACTAGCGGGACTTACGAGCAGTACTTC. The rearrangement joins TRBV4-3 to TRBJ2-7; TRBD2 matches 13 bases. The CDR3 sequence is 15 residues long. With V trimmed by 3 bases and J by 4 bases, 3 bases remained unmatched. Germline loops: CDR1 LGHNA, CDR2 YSLEER.